This TCR beta chain was sequenced in a study of spatial heterogeneity in lung cancer. Study in general: Detected beta-chain sequences consistently exceeded alpha-chain sequences.

Documented time point: sample taken at primary tumor resection. Unsorted tumor, nontumor lung tissue or cryopreserved PBMC supplied the whole RNA. Untreated early-stage non-small cell lung cancer patients, 72 in total, were the donors. CDR1 and CDR2 (germline): MNHEY, SVGAGI. The CDR3 is 12 residues long. V was clipped by 5 bases and J by 5 bases, with 9 bases between them. This clonotype occurred many times. Its target is unknown. Whole-study results and caveats: At resection, ubiquitous expanded tumor TCRs appeared in blood more than at follow-up.

Every TCR cDNA molecule carried a tag that served as a unique molecular identifier. In TCRdb, the 5' RACE reads were re-called with MiXCR into one record per CDR3 protein. The table has about 44,000 distinct CDR3 sequences, roughly 15% seen once. The sequence was collected from a male donor with early-stage non-small cell lung cancer. The sample here was PBMCs, taken at surgery. This chain links TRBV6-5 with TRBJ2-5; no reliable D call. In DNA form, the CDR3 reads TGTGCCAGCAGTACGACGGACGAGACCCAGTACTTC. Amino acids: CASSTTDETQYF.